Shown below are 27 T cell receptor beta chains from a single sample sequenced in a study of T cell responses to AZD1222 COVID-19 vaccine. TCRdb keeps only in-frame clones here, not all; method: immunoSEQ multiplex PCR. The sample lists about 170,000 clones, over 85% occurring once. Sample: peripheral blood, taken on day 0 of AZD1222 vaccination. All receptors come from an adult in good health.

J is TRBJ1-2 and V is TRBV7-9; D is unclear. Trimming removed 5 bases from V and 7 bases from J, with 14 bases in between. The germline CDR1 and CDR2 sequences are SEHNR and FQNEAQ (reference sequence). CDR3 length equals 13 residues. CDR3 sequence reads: CASSLGLMPGYTF. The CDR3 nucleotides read TGTGCCAGCAGCCTTGGACTGATGCCTGGCTACACCTTC.

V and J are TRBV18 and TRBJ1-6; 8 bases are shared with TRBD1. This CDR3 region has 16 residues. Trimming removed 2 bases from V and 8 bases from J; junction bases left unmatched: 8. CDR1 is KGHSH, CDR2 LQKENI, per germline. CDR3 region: CASSPSQDRDYSPLHF. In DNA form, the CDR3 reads TGTGCCAGCTCACCAAGTCAGGACAGGGACTATTCACCCCTCCACTTT.

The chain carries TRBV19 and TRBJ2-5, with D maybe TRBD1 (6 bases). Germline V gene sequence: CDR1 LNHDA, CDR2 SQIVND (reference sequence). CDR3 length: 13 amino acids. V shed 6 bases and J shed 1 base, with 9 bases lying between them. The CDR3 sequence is CASRDRFQETQYF. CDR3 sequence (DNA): TGTGCCAGTAGGGACAGATTCCAAGAGACCCAGTACTTC.

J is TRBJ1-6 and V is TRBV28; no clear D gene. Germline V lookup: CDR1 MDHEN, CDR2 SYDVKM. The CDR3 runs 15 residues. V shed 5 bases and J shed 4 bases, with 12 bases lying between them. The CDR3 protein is CASSPPLWYNSPLHF. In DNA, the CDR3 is TGTGCCAGCAGTCCCCCGTTGTGGTATAATTCACCCCTCCACTTT.

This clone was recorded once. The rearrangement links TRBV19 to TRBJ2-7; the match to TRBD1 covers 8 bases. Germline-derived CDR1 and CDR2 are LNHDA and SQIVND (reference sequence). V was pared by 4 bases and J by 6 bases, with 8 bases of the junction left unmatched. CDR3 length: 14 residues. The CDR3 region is CASSRGQGEGEQYF. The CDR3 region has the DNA TGTGCCAGTAGTAGAGGACAGGGCGAGGGCGAGCAGTACTTC.

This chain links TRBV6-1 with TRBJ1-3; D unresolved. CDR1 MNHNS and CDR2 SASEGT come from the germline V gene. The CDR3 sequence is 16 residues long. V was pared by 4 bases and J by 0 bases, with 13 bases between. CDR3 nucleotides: TGTGCCAGCAGTGGTCCGGTAGGGCTCTCTGGAAACACCATATATTTT. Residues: CASSGPVGLSGNTIYF.

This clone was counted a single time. DNA of the CDR3: TGCAGCGTTGATTTAAGTAGTAGTGAGCAGTTCTTC. Encoded protein: CSVDLSSSEQFF. The chain joins TRBV29-1 to TRBJ2-1; D unclear. The V end was cut by 3 bases, the J end by 9 bases, with 12 bases between. Per germline, CDR1 SQVTM and CDR2 ANQGSEA. CDR3 length: 12 amino acids.

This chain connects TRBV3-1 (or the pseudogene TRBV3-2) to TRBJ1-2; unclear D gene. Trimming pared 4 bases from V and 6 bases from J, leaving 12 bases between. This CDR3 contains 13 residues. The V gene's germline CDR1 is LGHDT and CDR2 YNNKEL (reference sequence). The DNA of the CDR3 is TGTGCCAGCAGCCCGGCTACACCAAATGGCTACACCTTC. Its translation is CASSPATPNGYTF.

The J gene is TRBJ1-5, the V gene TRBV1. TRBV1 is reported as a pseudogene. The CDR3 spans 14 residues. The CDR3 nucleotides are TGCACCAGCAGCCATGGGGGTAGCAATCAGCCCCAGCATTTT. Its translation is CTSSHGGSNQPQHF.

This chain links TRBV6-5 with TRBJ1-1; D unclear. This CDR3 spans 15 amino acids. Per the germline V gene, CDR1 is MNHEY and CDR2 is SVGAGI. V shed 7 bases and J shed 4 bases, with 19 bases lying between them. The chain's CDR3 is CASKYTTYTVTEAFF. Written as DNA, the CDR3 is TGTGCCAGCAAATACACAACTTATACGGTCACTGAAGCTTTCTTT.

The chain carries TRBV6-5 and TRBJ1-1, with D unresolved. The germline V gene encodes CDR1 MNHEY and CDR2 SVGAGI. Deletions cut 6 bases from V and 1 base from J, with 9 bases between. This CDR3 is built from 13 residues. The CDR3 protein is CASRLGENTEAFF. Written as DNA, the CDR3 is TGTGCCAGCAGGCTTGGGGAGAACACTGAAGCTTTCTTT.

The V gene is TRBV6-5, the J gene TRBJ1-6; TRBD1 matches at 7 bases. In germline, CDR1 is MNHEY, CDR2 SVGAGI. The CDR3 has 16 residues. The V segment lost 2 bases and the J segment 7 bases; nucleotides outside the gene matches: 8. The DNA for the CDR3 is TGTGCCAGCAGTTACCGGGTCGACAGGGTAAATTCACCCCTCCACTTT. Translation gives CASSYRVDRVNSPLHF.

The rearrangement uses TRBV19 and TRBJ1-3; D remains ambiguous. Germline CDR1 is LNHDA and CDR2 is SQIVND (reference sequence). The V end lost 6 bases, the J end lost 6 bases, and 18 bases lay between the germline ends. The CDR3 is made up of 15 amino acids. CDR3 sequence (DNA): TGTGCCAGTAGGTATCCGGCAGATCTGCCAAACACCATATATTTT. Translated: CASRYPADLPNTIYF.

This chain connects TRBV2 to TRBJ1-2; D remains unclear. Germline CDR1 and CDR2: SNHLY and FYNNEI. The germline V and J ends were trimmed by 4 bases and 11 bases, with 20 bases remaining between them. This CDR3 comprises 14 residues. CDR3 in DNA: TGTGCCAGCAGTGTGGAGGGTTTCATGAATCGATACACCTTC. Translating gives CASSVEGFMNRYTF.

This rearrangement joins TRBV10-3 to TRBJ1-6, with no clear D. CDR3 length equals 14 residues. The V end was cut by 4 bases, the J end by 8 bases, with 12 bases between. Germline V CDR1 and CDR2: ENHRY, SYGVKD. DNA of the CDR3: TGTGCCATCAGTGGGGCCAGTATAGATTCACCCCTCCACTTT. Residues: CAISGASIDSPLHF.

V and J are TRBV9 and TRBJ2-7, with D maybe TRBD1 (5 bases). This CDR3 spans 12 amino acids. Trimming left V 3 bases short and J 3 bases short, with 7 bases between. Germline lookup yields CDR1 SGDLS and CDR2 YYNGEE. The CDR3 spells CASSAQGYEQYF. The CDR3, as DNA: TGTGCCAGCAGCGCGCAGGGCTACGAGCAGTACTTC.

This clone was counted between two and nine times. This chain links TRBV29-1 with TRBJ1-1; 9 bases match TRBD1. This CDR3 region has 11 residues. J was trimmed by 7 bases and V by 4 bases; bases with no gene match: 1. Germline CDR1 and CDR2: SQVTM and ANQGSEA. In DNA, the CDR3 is TGCAGCGTTGGGGGACAGGGTGAAGCTTTCTTT. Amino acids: CSVGGQGEAFF.

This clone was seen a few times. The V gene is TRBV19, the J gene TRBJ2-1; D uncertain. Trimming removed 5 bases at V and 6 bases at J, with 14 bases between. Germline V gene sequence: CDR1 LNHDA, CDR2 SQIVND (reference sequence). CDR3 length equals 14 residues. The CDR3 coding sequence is TGTGCCAGTAGTGTGGACCCCTATGGCAATGAGCAGTTCTTC. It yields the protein CASSVDPYGNEQFF.

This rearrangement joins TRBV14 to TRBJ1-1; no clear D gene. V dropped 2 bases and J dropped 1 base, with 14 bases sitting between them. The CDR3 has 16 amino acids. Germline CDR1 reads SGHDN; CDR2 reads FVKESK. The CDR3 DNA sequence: TGTGCCAGCAGCCAATGGTCACCTCCCGGGAACACTGAAGCTTTCTTT. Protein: CASSQWSPPGNTEAFF. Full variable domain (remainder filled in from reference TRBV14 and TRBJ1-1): EAGVTQFPSHSVIEKGQTVTLRCDPISGHDNLYWYRRVMGKEIKFLLHFVKESKQDESGMPNNRFLAERTGGTYSTLKVQPAELEDSGVYFCASSQWSPPGNTEAFFGQGTRLTVV.

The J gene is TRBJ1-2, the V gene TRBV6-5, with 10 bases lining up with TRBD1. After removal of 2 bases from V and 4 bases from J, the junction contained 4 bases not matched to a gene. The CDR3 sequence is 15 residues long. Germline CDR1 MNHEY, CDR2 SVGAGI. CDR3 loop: CASSYAGTGAYGYTF. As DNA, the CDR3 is TGTGCCAGCAGTTACGCCGGGACAGGGGCCTATGGCTACACCTTC.

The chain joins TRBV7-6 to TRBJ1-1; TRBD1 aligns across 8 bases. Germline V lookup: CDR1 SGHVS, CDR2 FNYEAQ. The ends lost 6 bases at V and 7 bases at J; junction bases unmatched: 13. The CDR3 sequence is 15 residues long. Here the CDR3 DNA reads TGTGCCAGCAGTTTCTTCCCGGGACAGGAGGATGAAGCTTTCTTT. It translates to CASSFFPGQEDEAFF.

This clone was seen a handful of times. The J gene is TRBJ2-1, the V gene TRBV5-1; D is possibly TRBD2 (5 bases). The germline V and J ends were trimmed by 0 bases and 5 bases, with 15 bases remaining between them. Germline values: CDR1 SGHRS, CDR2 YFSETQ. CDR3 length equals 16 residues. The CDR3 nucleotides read TGCGCCAGCAGCTTGGAGGTGGCTAAGAGGGACAATGAGCAGTTCTTC. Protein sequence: CASSLEVAKRDNEQFF.

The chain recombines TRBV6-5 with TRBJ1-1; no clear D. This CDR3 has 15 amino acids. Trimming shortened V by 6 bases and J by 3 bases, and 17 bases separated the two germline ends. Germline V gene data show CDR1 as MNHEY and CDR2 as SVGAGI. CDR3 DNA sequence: TGTGCCAGCAGAAAGAACGGGCAGGAACACACTGAAGCTTTCTTT. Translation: CASRKNGQEHTEAFF.

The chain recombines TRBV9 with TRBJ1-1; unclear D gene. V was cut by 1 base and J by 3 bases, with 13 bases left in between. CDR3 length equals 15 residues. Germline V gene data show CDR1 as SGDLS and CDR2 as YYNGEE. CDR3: CASSVTLGSHTEAFF. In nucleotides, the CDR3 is TGTGCCAGCAGCGTAACCCTCGGGAGTCACACTGAAGCTTTCTTT.

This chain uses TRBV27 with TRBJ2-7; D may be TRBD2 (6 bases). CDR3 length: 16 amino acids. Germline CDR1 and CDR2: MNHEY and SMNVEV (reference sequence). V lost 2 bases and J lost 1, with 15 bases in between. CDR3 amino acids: CASSLGSGTLSYEQYF. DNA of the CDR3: TGTGCCAGCAGTTTAGGTAGCGGAACTTTATCCTACGAGCAGTACTTC.

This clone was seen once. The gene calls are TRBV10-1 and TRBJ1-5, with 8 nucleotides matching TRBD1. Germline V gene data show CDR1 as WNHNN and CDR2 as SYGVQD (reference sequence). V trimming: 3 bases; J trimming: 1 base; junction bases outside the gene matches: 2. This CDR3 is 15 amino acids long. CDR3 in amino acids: CASSDQGASNQPQHF. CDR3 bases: TGCGCCAGCAGTGATCAGGGGGCAAGCAATCAGCCCCAGCATTTT.

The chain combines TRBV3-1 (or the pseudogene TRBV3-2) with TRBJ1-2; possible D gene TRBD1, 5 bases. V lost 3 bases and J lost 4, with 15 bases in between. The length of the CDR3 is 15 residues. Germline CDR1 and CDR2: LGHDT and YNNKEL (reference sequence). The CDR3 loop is CASSQGVGRGYGYTF. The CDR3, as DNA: TGTGCCAGCAGCCAGGGGGTAGGGAGGGGCTATGGCTACACCTTC.